This paragraph reports one T cell receptor beta chain. This sample stems from a study of blood T cell repertoires in COVID-19. The CDR3 covers 12 residues. The V gene's germline CDR1 is LGHDT and CDR2 YNNKEL (reference sequence). Trimming pared 0 bases from V and 8 bases from J, leaving 7 bases between. This table comes from immunoSEQ multiplex PCR, and its TCRdb copy is limited to in-frame clones, with some not included. The table includes some 19,000 clones, 70% to 90% detected once. The V call is TRBV3-1 (or the pseudogene TRBV3-2), the J call TRBJ1-1; D not certain. The TCR comes from a human donor in a cohort sampled during active COVID-19. The donor label of this sample is uncertain. Sequencing input: peripheral blood. The CDR3 DNA sequence: TGTGCCAGCAGCCAAGAGGGCAGGGAAGCTTTCTTT. The encoded protein is CASSQEGREAFF.